This entry lists 5 T cell receptor beta chains sequenced from one sample in a study of shared clonotypes between healthy human individuals. The assay was immunoSEQ multiplex PCR, and TCRdb's table has in-frame clones only and misses some. Of millions of clones listed, about 95% are singletons. Naive CD8 cells lacked CD45RO and underwent positive selection for CCR7, leaving out terminally differentiated effector memory CD45RA+ cells. The sequencing input was naive CD8+ T cells sorted from blood. Source of these receptors: a young man in good health.

The V gene is TRBV5-8, the J gene TRBJ1-5; D might be TRBD1 (5 bases). In germline, CDR1 is SGHTS, CDR2 YDEGEE. Trimming took off 7 bases at V and 12 bases at J, with 8 bases between the two ends. The CDR3 runs 9 residues. This CDR3 reads CASGGNQHF. CDR3 DNA sequence: TGTGCCAGCGGGGGAAACCAGCATTTT.

This chain connects TRBV6-1 to TRBJ1-2; 9 bases align to TRBD1. V was clipped by 3 bases and J by 4 bases; unmatched bases: 6. This CDR3 region has 15 residues. Per the germline V gene, CDR1 is MNHNS and CDR2 is SASEGT. DNA of the CDR3: TGTGCCAGCAGTGACAGGGACAGGGTCCTCTATGGCTACACCTTC. Amino acids: CASSDRDRVLYGYTF.

V usage is TRBV4-1 and J usage is TRBJ1-1, with no clear D. The CDR3 has 14 residues. The V end was cut by 1 base, the J end by 3 bases, with 9 bases between. CDR1 and CDR2 from the germline V gene are MGHRA and YSYEKL. This CDR3 is CASSQGTQYTEAFF. CDR3 nucleotide sequence: TGCGCCAGCAGCCAAGGAACACAATACACTGAAGCTTTCTTT.

The rearrangement joins TRBV7-2 to TRBJ1-2; D call uncertain. The CDR3 contains 15 residues. Germline V gives CDR1 SGHTA, CDR2 FQGNSA. V lost 4 bases and J lost 4, with 16 bases in between. The CDR3: CASSSEGIPAYGYTF. The CDR3 DNA reads as TGTGCCAGCAGCTCAGAAGGAATTCCGGCCTATGGCTACACCTTC.

The chain joins TRBV4-3 to TRBJ2-7; the match to TRBD2 covers 11 bases. V lost 0 bases, J lost 4 bases, and 8 bases stayed unmatched. Germline V gives CDR1 LGHNA, CDR2 YSLEER. The CDR3 covers 17 residues. In DNA, the CDR3 is TGCGCCAGCAGCCAAGATCAACTAGCGGGGGCCGGGTACGAGCAGTACTTC. It encodes CASSQDQLAGAGYEQYF.